This TCR beta chain was observed in a study of shared clonotypes between healthy human individuals. Overall study: Three CD4 naive, three CD4 memory, two CD8 naive and one CD8 memory plate were used per donor.

The naive CD8 subset, CD45RO-negative cells positively selected for CCR7, excluded terminally differentiated effector memory CD45RA+ cells. Comments on this clone: What it binds is not known.

Study results and limitations: Generally, estimated richness proved larger in naive subsets than it did in memory subsets. Four donors showed sharing of approximately 5% of naive CD4 clonotypes.

Genomic DNA of each subset was evenly split across several immunoSEQ plates. Method: immunoSEQ multiplex PCR; TCRdb's copy keeps in-frame clones and lacks some. The table lists about 680,000 clones, 92% of them singletons, with about 24% in the top ten. The CDR3 loop spans 14 amino acids. Germline V lookup: CDR1 MNHEY, CDR2 SMNVEV (reference sequence). V was pared by 7 bases and J by 1 base, with 13 bases between. The source is a young man in good health. This chain links TRBV27 with TRBJ1-1, with D tentatively TRBD1 (5 bases). Source material: naive CD8+ T cells sorted from blood. In DNA form, the CDR3 reads TGTGCCAGCAATCCCATCGGGGGGAACACTGAAGCTTTCTTT. Protein product: CASNPIGGNTEAFF.